These 10 T cell receptor beta chains were all obtained from the same sample, sequenced in a study of CD4+ T cells in melanoma. Here immunoSEQ multiplex PCR was the method, and the copy in TCRdb shows in-frame clones only, minus some. The repertoire has over 130,000 clones, roughly 91% of them found once; the top ten carry more than 1.5%. These receptor sequences come from a human donor with melanoma.

V and J are TRBV30 and TRBJ2-6; the match to TRBD2 covers 7 bases. Germline-derived CDR1 and CDR2 are GTSNPN and SVGIG (reference sequence). V lost 3 bases to trimming and J lost 4 bases; unmatched junction nucleotides: 6. The CDR3 is 15 amino acids. CDR3: CAWRGRGGGANVLTF. CDR3 sequence (DNA): TGTGCCTGGAGAGGGAGGGGAGGCGGGGCCAACGTCCTGACTTTC.

Worth noting for this clone: The sample holds other DNA sequences that translate to the same CDR3. This chain uses TRBV6-1 with TRBJ2-4; D not resolved. The CDR3 consists of 11 residues. Trimming pared 4 bases from V and 8 bases from J, leaving 6 bases between. The germline V gene has CDR1 MNHNS and CDR2 SASEGT. CDR3 in amino acids: CASSGQDIQYF. In DNA, the CDR3 is TGTGCCAGCAGTGGGCAAGACATTCAGTACTTC.

The chain carries TRBV11-2 and TRBJ1-6; D unresolved. Between the trimmed V and J ends, which lost 2 bases and 7 bases, there was a span of 6 bases. In germline, CDR1 is SGHAT, CDR2 FQNNGV. The CDR3 contains 13 residues. CDR3 residues: CASSLTGNSPLHF. The CDR3 nucleotides are TGTGCCAGCAGCTTAACGGGAAATTCACCCCTCCACTTT.

The gene calls are TRBV18 and TRBJ1-5; no definite D call. Germline V gene data show CDR1 as KGHSH and CDR2 as LQKENI. The CDR3 sequence is 14 residues long. Between the trimmed V and J ends, which lost 4 bases and 0 bases, there was a span of 7 bases. The CDR3 protein is CASSLVGSNQPQHF. The DNA for the CDR3 is TGTGCCAGCTCACTGGTGGGTAGCAATCAGCCCCAGCATTTT.

This chain links TRBV29-1 with TRBJ1-2, with TRBD1 as a possible D gene (5 bases). This CDR3 is 13 amino acids long. Trimming cost V 2 bases and J 4 bases, with 11 bases left between them. The germline CDR1 and CDR2 sequences are SQVTM and ANQGSEA. The CDR3 nucleotides read TGCAGCGTTGAACGGTGGGACGGCTATGGCTACACCTTC. Its translation is CSVERWDGYGYTF.

This clone was observed a single time. The rearrangement uses TRBV19 and TRBJ1-4, with a possible D match to TRBD1 (5 bases). Trimming stripped 9 bases from V and 7 bases from J, with 15 bases between. Germline V CDR1 and CDR2: LNHDA, SQIVND (reference sequence). The CDR3 spans 13 residues. The CDR3 is CASSDTGGEKLFF. The CDR3 DNA follows: TGTGCCAGCTCCGACACGGGGGGTGAAAAACTGTTTTTT. The whole variable domain, filled in from reference TRBV19 and TRBJ1-4, reads DGGITQSPKYLFRKEGQNVTLSCEQNLNHDAMYWYRQDPGQGLRLIYYSQIVNDFQKGDIAEGYSVSREKKESFPLTVTSAQKNPTAFYLCASSDTGGEKLFFGSGTQLSVL.

The V and J genes are TRBV6-1 and TRBJ2-6; 7 bases align to TRBD2. Germline lookup yields CDR1 MNHNS and CDR2 SASEGT. This CDR3 is 16 amino acids long. J was trimmed by 2 bases and V by 0 bases; bases with no gene match: 1. In DNA form, the CDR3 reads TGTGCCAGCAGTGAAGCTGCGGGGGCTGGGGCCAACGTCCTGACTTTC. This encodes CASSEAAGAGANVLTF.

This clone was seen once. This chain connects TRBV30 to TRBJ2-3; TRBD2 aligns across 9 bases. Per the germline V gene, CDR1 is GTSNPN and CDR2 is SVGIG (reference sequence). V shed 1 base and J 0 bases; nucleotides not matched to a gene: 5. This CDR3 comprises 16 residues. This CDR3 is CAWSGGSGGSTDTQYF. CDR3 DNA: TGTGCCTGGAGTGGTGGTAGCGGGGGAAGCACAGATACGCAGTATTTT.

The rearrangement uses TRBV4-1 and TRBJ1-5, with D possibly matching TRBD1 (5 bases). CDR1 is MGHRA and CDR2 is YSYEKL in the germline V gene. This CDR3 is 15 amino acids long. Trimming cost V 1 base and J 3 bases, with 10 bases left between them. The CDR3 loop is CASSQGLGPNQPQHF. As DNA, the CDR3 is TGCGCCAGCAGCCAAGGTCTGGGACCCAATCAGCCCCAGCATTTT.

This rearrangement joins TRBV19 to TRBJ1-5; no reliable D call. V lost 8 bases to trimming and J lost 4 bases, with 6 bases between them. The CDR3 covers 11 residues. Per the germline V gene, CDR1 is LNHDA and CDR2 is SQIVND (reference sequence). The CDR3 coding sequence is TGTGCCAGTGGAGCTAATCAGCCCCAGCATTTT. Encoded protein: CASGANQPQHF.